This T cell receptor (beta chain) was found in a study of beta chain features in type 1 diabetes. By way of CD45RO/CCR7/CD25/CD127/CD95/CD27, the CD4+ regulatory, stem cell-like memory, central memory and naive cells were sorted. Isolated RNA was reverse transcribed in full, so expressed TCRB transcripts were sequenced. Sequenced by immunoSEQ multiplex PCR; TCRdb stores in-frame clones only, minus some. Here the sample spans over 150,000 clones, approximately 8% being singletons. This clone turned up a few times. Its antigen is still unknown. This CDR3 is 14 amino acids long. Germline CDR1 is SGHTA and CDR2 is FQGNSA. With 5 bases removed from V and 5 bases from J, the gap between germline ends came to 13 bases. Study-wide points: Shorter TCRB CDR3s, moderately but significantly so, marked every one of the four CD4+ subsets in Type 1 diabetes patients.

This TCR was recovered from a middle-aged woman with type 1 diabetes. Material: central memory CD4+ T cells from blood. This chain uses TRBV7-2 with TRBJ2-1; maybe TRBD2 (6 bases). CDR3 bases: TGTGCCAGCAGCCTAAGGGGACTTAACAATGAGCAGTTCTTC. Translated, it gives CASSLRGLNNEQFF.